This TCR beta chain was found in a study of CXCR3-negative and CXCR3-positive naive CD8 T cells. Study results and caveats: Expression of CXCR3 was partially reduced after cryopreservation, and fresh PBMCs were used in most assays.

Points on this clonotype: The antigen is undetermined.

Triplicate sorts, 320,000 or so cells apiece, were made for each CD8+ T cell subset. Germline-derived CDR1 and CDR2 are MNHGY and SVAAGI. The CDR3 spans 18 residues. Each TRB cDNA library was prepared by 5' RACE (with UMI labels). TCRdb processed the 5' RACE reads again and assigns one entry to each CDR3 protein, with no DNA. Reported are under 50,000 distinct CDR3 sequences; the ten largest clones contain around 2.5%. Specimen: naive CXCR3- CD8+ T cells from blood. Specified subset: CD45RO-CCR7+CD27+CD95- naive CD8+ T cells lacking CXCR3 (TNR3-). The chain joins TRBV6-9 to TRBJ2-7; TCRdb proposes TRBD1, but this gene call is untestable without DNA. The sequence came from a human donor in good health. Some clones in this sample may be carry-over from other donors' samples. The CDR3 protein is CASSPTYVTGGYYYEQYF.